The present T cell receptor (beta chain) was sequenced within a study of blood T cells in healthy people across ages. This CDR3 has 15 amino acids. Germline values: CDR1 MNHEY, CDR2 SMNVEV (reference sequence). V shed 3 bases and J 6 bases; nucleotides not matched to a gene: 6. Through a sample-barcoded 5' primer and a J-beta primer mix, a second PCR was run for roughly 7 to 12 cycles. MiXCR was run by TCRdb on the 5' RACE reads, yielding one entry per CDR3 protein. Among 850,000 to 1,300,000 distinct CDR3 sequences, more than 40% were seen once, and the ten largest hold around 18%. This receptor was obtained from a woman aged 60-75 years in good health. This chain uses TRBV27 with TRBJ2-1, with 9 positions matching TRBD2. Input material: blood. CDR3 residues: CASSFFLAGTNEQFF. Written as DNA, the CDR3 is TGTGCCAGCAGTTTTTTCCTAGCGGGAACCAATGAGCAGTTCTTC.